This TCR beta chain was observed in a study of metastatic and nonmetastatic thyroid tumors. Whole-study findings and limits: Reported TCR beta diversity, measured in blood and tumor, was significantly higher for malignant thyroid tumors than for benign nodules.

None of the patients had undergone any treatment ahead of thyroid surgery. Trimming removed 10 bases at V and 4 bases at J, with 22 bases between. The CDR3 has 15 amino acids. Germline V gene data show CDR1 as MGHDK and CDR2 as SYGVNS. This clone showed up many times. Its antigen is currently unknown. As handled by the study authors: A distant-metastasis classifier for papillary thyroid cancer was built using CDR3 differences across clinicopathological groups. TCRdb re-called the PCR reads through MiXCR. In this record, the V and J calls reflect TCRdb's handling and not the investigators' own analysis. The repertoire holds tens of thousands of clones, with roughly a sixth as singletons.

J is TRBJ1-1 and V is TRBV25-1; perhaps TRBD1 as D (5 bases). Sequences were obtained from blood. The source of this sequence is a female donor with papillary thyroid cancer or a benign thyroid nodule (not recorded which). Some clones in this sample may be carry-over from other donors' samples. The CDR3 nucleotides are TGTGCCACAACATTGAGGGACGCGAGGGGCACTGAAGCTTTCTTT. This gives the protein CATTLRDARGTEAFF.